The 6 T cell receptor beta chains below all came from one sample that was sequenced in a study of shared clonotypes between healthy human individuals. Naive CD8 cells comprised CD45RO-negative, CCR7-positively selected cells, excluding terminally differentiated effector memory CD45RA+ cells. Only in-frame clones appear in the TCRdb table, and some are missing; sequencing was by immunoSEQ multiplex PCR. Of about 2.1 million clones in the sample, roughly 95% were seen once. Sample: naive CD8+ T cells from PBMCs. These receptors were taken from a man between 18 and 35 years old in good health. Some clones in this sample may be carry-over from other donors' samples.

In this sample, this clone turned up a few times. The chain uses TRBV9 and TRBJ1-5; TRBD1 matches at 7 bases. The CDR3 is 15 amino acids. V trimming: 2 bases; J trimming: 4 bases; junction bases outside the gene matches: 6. Germline loops: CDR1 SGDLS, CDR2 YYNGEE. The CDR3 DNA follows: TGTGCCAGCAGCGTTTCCGGGACAGATAATCAGCCCCAGCATTTT. Encoded protein: CASSVSGTDNQPQHF.

V is TRBV27 and J is TRBJ2-7; unclear D gene. CDR3 length: 14 residues. CDR1 is MNHEY, CDR2 SMNVEV, per germline (reference sequence). The V end lost 0 bases, the J end lost 5 bases, and 11 bases lay between the germline ends. This CDR3 is CASSLSDGFNEQYF. The CDR3 coding sequence is TGTGCCAGCAGTTTATCGGACGGATTCAACGAGCAGTACTTC.

The chain employs TRBV10-3 and TRBJ1-4; 9 bases fit TRBD1. Germline V gene data show CDR1 as ENHRY and CDR2 as SYGVKD. The CDR3 is 15 residues long. Losses at the gene ends were 2 bases for V and 7 bases for J; bases not matched to a gene: 5. CDR3 DNA: TGTGCCATCAGTGAGACCCTGACAGGGGGTGAAAAACTGTTTTTT. This sequence encodes CAISETLTGGEKLFF.

V gene TRBV29-1 combines with J gene TRBJ2-2; D is unresolved. Germline V lookup: CDR1 SQVTM, CDR2 ANQGSEA. The V and J ends lost 3 bases and 7 bases respectively, with 6 bases between them. This CDR3 is 11 amino acids long. DNA of the CDR3: TGCAGCGTTGATTTGGGCGGGGAGCTGTTTTTT. Translating it yields CSVDLGGELFF.

V gene TRBV4-3 combines with J gene TRBJ2-5; 8 bases are shared with TRBD2. CDR3 length equals 15 residues. The germline gives CDR1 LGHNA, CDR2 YSLEER. J gave up 4 bases and V 3 bases, and 7 bases lay outside the gene matches. CDR3 sequence reads: CASSHGTSGLETQYF. The DNA of the CDR3 is TGCGCCAGCAGCCACGGAACTAGCGGCCTAGAGACCCAGTACTTC.

The chain uses TRBV6-1 and TRBJ1-5; no clear D gene. The V gene's germline CDR1 is MNHNS and CDR2 SASEGT. The CDR3 is 15 amino acids. V lost 4 bases and J 3 bases, leaving 13 bases between the germline ends. The CDR3 region is CASSGVGQVNQPQHF. CDR3 in DNA: TGTGCCAGCAGTGGAGTCGGCCAAGTCAATCAGCCCCAGCATTTT.